The 27 T cell receptor beta chains below were found in one sample sequenced in a study of identical twins. TCRdb ran MiXCR on the 5' RACE reads and lists one entry per CDR3 protein. The table lists 240,000 or so distinct CDR3 sequences, 5.5% to 7% of them singletons, with about 3.6% in the top ten. The same data also contributed to another study, on yellow fever vaccine responses in identical twins.

Material: memory (CD45RO+) T cells sorted from blood. All receptors come from a woman aged 18-29 years in good health.

This clonotype was seen many times. The chain has TRBV14 and TRBJ2-1; 10 bases align to TRBD1. Per germline, CDR1 SGHDN and CDR2 FVKESK. V shed 3 bases and J 2 bases; nucleotides not matched to a gene: 4. The CDR3 is made up of 16 amino acids. The chain's CDR3 is CASSHLGTGAYNEQFF. CDR3 nucleotides: TGTGCCAGCAGCCATCTCGGGACAGGGGCCTACAATGAGCAGTTCTTC. Full variable domain (missing parts from reference TRBV14 and TRBJ2-1): EAGVTQFPSHSVIEKGQTVTLRCDPISGHDNLYWYRRVMGKEIKFLLHFVKESKQDESGMPNNRFLAERTGGTYSTLKVQPAELEDSGVYFCASSHLGTGAYNEQFFGPGTRLTVL.

This clonotype was seen ten or more times. J is TRBJ1-2 and V is TRBV4-1; D uncertain. Per the germline V gene, CDR1 is MGHRA and CDR2 is YSYEKL. Trimming shortened V by 1 base and J by 8 bases, and 5 bases separated the two germline ends. The CDR3 runs to 11 residues. The chain's CDR3 is CASSQGLGYTF. CDR3 sequence (DNA): TGCGCCAGCAGCCAAGGGCTCGGCTACACCTTC.

This clonotype has at least ten counts. This sequence joins TRBV29-1 and TRBJ2-1; no clear D gene. The germline V gene has CDR1 SQVTM and CDR2 ANQGSEA. There are 12 residues in the CDR3. V was trimmed by 2 bases and J by 8 bases, leaving 10 bases between them. CDR3 coding DNA: TGCAGCGTTGAACCAGGACGAGATGAGCAGTTCTTC. It specifies CSVEPGRDEQFF.

The sample holds many counts of this clonotype. The rearrangement joins TRBV2 to TRBJ2-3, with D perhaps matching TRBD2 (6 bases). Between the trimmed V and J ends, which lost 6 bases and 0 bases, there was a span of 16 bases. The CDR3 is made up of 16 amino acids. The V gene's germline CDR1 is SNHLY and CDR2 FYNNEI. The CDR3 is CASSKGMGTSTDTQYF. CDR3 nucleotide sequence: TGTGCCAGCAGCAAAGGGATGGGGACTAGCACAGATACGCAGTATTTT.

In this sample, this clonotype turned up a few times. This chain joins TRBV20-1 and TRBJ1-4; the match to TRBD1 covers 10 bases. V was pared by 1 base and J by 8 bases, with 7 bases of the junction left unmatched. The CDR3 is made up of 15 amino acids. Per germline, CDR1 DFQATT and CDR2 SNEGSKA (reference sequence). Here the CDR3 reads CSARATTGGREKLFF. The CDR3 DNA follows: TGCAGTGCTAGAGCAACGACAGGGGGCCGGGAAAAACTGTTTTTT.

About this clonotype itself: Since a much larger clone is just one base distant, this may be a read error. The chain recombines TRBV10-3 with TRBJ2-1; tentatively, D is TRBD2 (6 bases). Germline V gene data show CDR1 as ENHRY and CDR2 as SYGVKD. The V end was cut by 3 bases, the J end by 4 bases, with 13 bases between. CDR3 size: 15 residues. The CDR3 loop reads CAISERGCGYNEQFF. Here the CDR3 DNA reads TGTGCCATCAGTGAACGGGGGTGTGGGTACAATGAGCAGTTCTTC.

This clonotype was picked up many times. The V gene is TRBV4-2, the J gene TRBJ2-5; TRBD1 might be the D (6 bases). CDR3 size: 16 residues. The germline gives CDR1 LGHNA, CDR2 YNFKEQ. The V end lost 0 bases, the J end lost 3 bases, and 14 bases lay between the germline ends. The CDR3 DNA reads TGTGCCAGCAGCCAAGACGGTCAGGGGCTCAAAGAGACCCAGTACTTC. It specifies CASSQDGQGLKETQYF.

This clonotype was seen at least ten times. The chain carries TRBV29-1 and TRBJ2-2; possibly TRBD2 for D (5 bases). This CDR3 contains 12 residues. V lost 4 bases to trimming and J lost 4 bases, with 7 bases between them. Per germline, CDR1 SQVTM and CDR2 ANQGSEA. The CDR3 spells CSVGAGTGELFF. The CDR3, as DNA: TGCAGCGTTGGTGCGGGCACCGGGGAGCTGTTTTTT.

This clonotype has just a few counts. The J gene is TRBJ2-2, the V gene TRBV10-1, with TRBD2 as a possible D gene (6 bases). The CDR3 loop spans 14 amino acids. From germline, CDR1 is WNHNN and CDR2 SYGVQD (reference sequence). V was cut by 6 bases and J by 6 bases, with 14 bases left in between. The CDR3 protein is CASRDGGRPGELFF. The CDR3 nucleotides read TGCGCCAGCAGGGACGGGGGTCGACCCGGGGAGCTGTTTTTT.

This chain connects TRBV29-1 to TRBJ2-2, with D perhaps TRBD1 (6 bases). Germline V lookup: CDR1 SQVTM, CDR2 ANQGSEA. Trimming stripped 7 bases from V and 2 bases from J, with 14 bases between. This CDR3 spans 14 amino acids. CDR3 loop: CSAERGGNTGELFF. CDR3 bases: TGCAGCGCGGAGCGAGGGGGAAACACCGGGGAGCTGTTTTTT.

This clonotype was detected many times. The CDR3: CASSSGLATYNEQFF. The CDR3 DNA is TGTGCCAGCAGCTCGGGACTAGCGACGTACAATGAGCAGTTCTTC. The chain links TRBV7-3 to TRBJ2-1; 10 bases align to TRBD2. The CDR3 has 15 residues. V dropped 4 bases and J dropped 4; count of bases not matched to a gene: 4. Germline CDR1 is SGHTA and CDR2 is FQGTGA.

This clonotype has a handful of counts. The chain uses TRBV4-1 and TRBJ2-6, with no clear D. With 4 bases removed from V and 1 base from J, the gap between germline ends came to 8 bases. The CDR3 contains 15 residues. The V gene's germline CDR1 is MGHRA and CDR2 YSYEKL. CDR3 in amino acids: CASSRAESGANVLTF. The CDR3 region has the DNA TGCGCCAGCAGCCGAGCAGAGTCTGGGGCCAACGTCCTGACTTTC.

The J gene is TRBJ2-7, the V gene TRBV7-6, with D possibly called TRBD1 or TRBD2 (5 bases each). This CDR3 region has 13 residues. Trimming left V 5 bases short and J 4 bases short, with 12 bases between. CDR1 SGHVS and CDR2 FNYEAQ come from the germline V gene. CDR3 coding DNA: TGTGCCAGCAGCACCCGTGGGGGATACGAGCAGTACTTC. Amino acid sequence: CASSTRGGYEQYF.

This clonotype has a count of ten or more. This chain uses TRBV2 with TRBJ2-7; 10 positions match TRBD2. Germline CDR1 and CDR2: SNHLY and FYNNEI. The J segment lost 5 bases and the V segment lost 6 bases, leaving 10 bases of the junction unmatched. This CDR3 spans 15 amino acids. CDR3 nucleotides: TGTGCCAGCAGCCTGCCTAGCGGGAGCTTCCACGAGCAGTACTTC. Translated, it gives CASSLPSGSFHEQYF. The full variable domain, in which reference TRBV2 and TRBJ2-7 provide the parts outside the CDR3, is EPEVTQTPSHQVTQMGQEVILRCVPISNHLYFYWYRQILGQKVEFLVSFYNNEISEKSEIFDDQFSVERPDGSNFTLKIRSTKLEDSAMYFCASSLPSGSFHEQYFGPGTRLTVT.

This clonotype was recorded many times. The rearrangement joins TRBV5-1 to TRBJ2-3; 8 bases match TRBD2. CDR1 SGHRS and CDR2 YFSETQ come from the germline V gene. V shed 4 bases, J shed 6 bases, and the junction held 10 bases outside the gene matches. The CDR3 totals 15 residues. For the CDR3, the DNA is TGCGCCAGCAGCCTCTCGGCGGGAGGAAGGGATACGCAGTATTTT. It translates to CASSLSAGGRDTQYF.

CDR3 sequence (DNA): TGCGCCAGCAGCTTGGCGGGACTAGCGCTAACCTACGAGCAGTACTTC. Its translation is CASSLAGLALTYEQYF. This chain links TRBV5-1 with TRBJ2-7; TRBD2 aligns across 10 bases. Germline values: CDR1 SGHRS, CDR2 YFSETQ. After removal of 0 bases from V and 2 bases from J, the junction contained 5 bases not matched to a gene. The CDR3 has 16 residues. The full variable domain, with the rest looked up from reference TRBV5-1 and TRBJ2-7, is KAGVTQTPRYLIKTRGQQVTLSCSPISGHRSVSWYQQTPGQGLQFLFEYFSETQRNKGNFPGRFSGRQFSNSRSEMNVSTLELGDSALYLCASSLAGLALTYEQYFGPGTRLTVT.

This clonotype came up many times. The chain carries TRBV7-9 and TRBJ2-4, with 11 bases identical to TRBD1. In germline, CDR1 is SEHNR, CDR2 FQNEAQ (reference sequence). This CDR3 spans 14 amino acids. J was trimmed by 7 bases and V by 5 bases; bases with no gene match: 4. In DNA, the CDR3 is TGTGCCAGCAGCGCCGGACAGGGGGCGAACATTCAGTACTTC. The encoded protein is CASSAGQGANIQYF.

This clonotype was seen only a few times. The chain employs TRBV7-2 and TRBJ2-7, with a tentative D call TRBD2 (5 bases). Germline CDR1 is SGHTA and CDR2 is FQGNSA. The CDR3 runs to 13 residues. Trimming pared 5 bases from V and 3 bases from J, leaving 11 bases between. The CDR3 DNA reads TGTGCCAGCAGCACACAAGGAGGCTACGAGCAGTACTTC. Protein product: CASSTQGGYEQYF. Looking up the rest from reference TRBV7-2 and TRBJ2-7 gives the full variable domain: GAGVSQSPSNKVTEKGKDVELRCDPISGHTALYWYRQSLGQGLEFLIYFQGNSAPDKSGLPSDRFSAERTGGSVSTLTIQRTQQEDSAVYLCASSTQGGYEQYFGPGTRLTVT.

The chain couples TRBV21-1 to TRBJ2-7; the D call of TRBD2 is as the table states it, not checked on the DNA. TRBV21-1 is recorded as a pseudogene. The CDR3 length is 15 residues. The CDR3 here is CASSRPTSGKYEQYF. The CDR3 DNA reads as TGTGCCAGCAGCAGACCGACTAGCGGGAAGTACGAGCAGTACTTC.

Only a few counts were recorded for this clonotype. The V gene is TRBV4-1, the J gene TRBJ2-5; D is tentatively TRBD1 or TRBD2 (5 bases each). The germline V gene has CDR1 MGHRA and CDR2 YSYEKL. V was trimmed by 1 base and J by 1 base, leaving 7 bases between them. The CDR3 has 14 amino acids. CDR3 residues: CASSQGGIQETQYF. The CDR3 region has the DNA TGCGCCAGCAGCCAAGGGGGGATCCAAGAGACCCAGTACTTC.

This clonotype was found many times. The V gene is TRBV29-1, the J gene TRBJ2-1; possible D gene TRBD1, 5 bases. The V gene's germline CDR1 is SQVTM and CDR2 ANQGSEA. CDR3 length: 16 amino acids. Trimming took 4 bases from V and 2 from J, leaving 18 bases between them. The CDR3 DNA reads as TGCAGCGTTGGGTCGGCAGGGCAAAGCGCCTACAATGAGCAGTTCTTC. It yields the protein CSVGSAGQSAYNEQFF.

This clonotype has a handful of counts. The chain links TRBV3-1 to TRBJ1-2; no clear D gene. The V end lost 1 base, the J end lost 2 bases, and 5 bases lay between the germline ends. Germline loops: CDR1 LGHDT, CDR2 YNNKEL (reference sequence). The CDR3 runs 13 residues. CDR3 loop: CASSQGINYGYTF. DNA of the CDR3: TGTGCCAGCAGCCAAGGGATCAACTATGGCTACACCTTC. Looking up the rest from reference TRBV3-1 and TRBJ1-2 gives the full variable domain: DTAVSQTPKYLVTQMGNDKSIKCEQNLGHDTMYWYKQDSKKFLKIMFSYNNKELIINETVPNRFSPKSPDKAHLNLHINSLELGDSAVYFCASSQGINYGYTFGSGTRLTVV.

The chain uses TRBV5-6 and TRBJ1-1; D remains ambiguous. The germline V and J ends were trimmed by 0 bases and 6 bases, with 12 bases remaining between them. CDR3 size: 14 residues. Germline V gene data show CDR1 as SGHDT and CDR2 as YYEEEE. The CDR3 protein is CASSLGPNGAEAFF. CDR3 nucleotide sequence: TGTGCCAGCAGCTTGGGCCCTAACGGAGCTGAAGCTTTCTTT.

This rearrangement joins TRBV18 to TRBJ2-7, with D uncertain. This CDR3 spans 12 amino acids. Trimming cost V 2 bases and J 5 bases, with 7 bases left between them. Germline-derived CDR1 and CDR2 are KGHSH and LQKENI. DNA of the CDR3: TGTGCCAGCTCACCATCCCCCCACGAGCAGTACGTC. As protein: CASSPSPHEQYV.

This clonotype has just a few counts. CDR3 region: CASSLGSGRYNEQFF. CDR3 DNA: TGTGCCAGCAGCTTAGGAAGCGGTCGCTACAATGAGCAGTTCTTC. V and J are TRBV7-9 and TRBJ2-1; D is possibly TRBD2 (5 bases). The CDR3 is made up of 15 amino acids. Germline V gives CDR1 SEHNR, CDR2 FQNEAQ (reference sequence). The germline V and J ends were trimmed by 1 base and 3 bases, with 10 bases remaining between them.

This clonotype was detected a few times. This chain connects TRBV7-8 to TRBJ2-5, with 7 bases fitting TRBD2. The CDR3 length is 14 residues. Trimming at V came to 1 base and at J to 7 bases, leaving 6 bases not matched to a gene. The V gene's germline CDR1 is SGHVS and CDR2 FQNEAQ. The CDR3 sequence: CASSLVGLDGTQYF. CDR3 bases: TGTGCCAGCAGCTTAGTTGGACTAGATGGGACCCAGTACTTC.

This clonotype was seen many times. The chain has TRBV5-1 and TRBJ1-1, with D possibly TRBD1 on 5 matching bases. Germline V CDR1 and CDR2: SGHRS, YFSETQ. V was trimmed by 4 bases and J by 1 base, leaving 14 bases between them. The CDR3 runs 15 residues. As DNA, the CDR3 is TGCGCCAGCAGCGCCTACGACAGTACGAACACTGAAGCTTTCTTT. It specifies CASSAYDSTNTEAFF. Full variable domain (outside the CDR3, taken from reference TRBV5-1 and TRBJ1-1): KAGVTQTPRYLIKTRGQQVTLSCSPISGHRSVSWYQQTPGQGLQFLFEYFSETQRNKGNFPGRFSGRQFSNSRSEMNVSTLELGDSALYLCASSAYDSTNTEAFFGQGTRLTVV.